These T cell receptor beta chains were read from a single sample in a study of T cell repertoires in cytomegalovirus infection. MiXCR was run by TCRdb on the reads, yielding one entry per CDR3 protein. In the table there are roughly 630,000 distinct CDR3 sequences, approximately 24% of which are singletons. The source material was CD8+ T cells from PBMCs. These receptors were taken from a human donor in good health (CMV status not recorded). Some clones in this sample may be carry-over from other donors' samples. The CDR3 runs from the conserved cysteine through the conserved F or W. D genes are given only for firm matches. Size tells how often a clone was seen (once, few, many) or the class of an expanded clone, and some rows leave it out.

D gene: TRBD1
J gene: TRBJ1-2
clone size: many
V gene: TRBV7-8
CDR3 DNA: TGTGCCAGCAGCTTAGTGCGGTTCCCGGGACAGGGCGACTATGGCTACACCTTC
CDR3 protein: CASSLVRFPGQGDYGYTF

D gene: -
J gene: TRBJ2-7
clone size: -
V gene: TRBV29-1
CDR3 DNA: TGCAGCGTTGAAGGCTGGGCGGATAGTACCTACGAGCAGTACTTC
CDR3 protein: CSVEGWADSTYEQYF

D gene: -
J gene: TRBJ2-7
clone size: few
V gene: TRBV6-5
CDR3 DNA: TGTGCCAGCCAGGGGCTCCCAGCTTACGAGCAGTACTTC
CDR3 protein: CASQGLPAYEQYF

D gene: -
J gene: TRBJ2-2
clone size: -
V gene: TRBV27
CDR3 DNA: TGTGCCAGCAGTTTAGTCGGAGGAGGGACCGGGGAGCTGTTTTTT
CDR3 protein: CASSLVGGGTGELFF

D gene: TRBD2
J gene: TRBJ2-1
clone size: many
V gene: TRBV12-5
CDR3 DNA: TGTGCTAGTGGTTTGGGGCTAGCGGTGGGTGGGCAGTTCTTC
CDR3 protein: CASGLGLAVGGQFF

D gene: -
J gene: TRBJ2-3
clone size: few
V gene: TRBV12-3/TRBV12-4
CDR3 DNA: TGTGCCAGCAGACCCAGCGACCTCACAGATACGCAGTATTTT
CDR3 protein: CASRPSDLTDTQYF

D gene: -
J gene: TRBJ1-1
clone size: -
V gene: TRBV29-1
CDR3 DNA: TGCAGCGTTGAAAATTGGGGGGGCTCGAACACTGAAGCTTTCTTT
CDR3 protein: CSVENWGGSNTEAFF

D gene: TRBD1
J gene: TRBJ1-2
clone size: -
V gene: TRBV29-1
CDR3 DNA: TGCAGCGTCTGGGACAGTTATGGCTACACCTTC
CDR3 protein: CSVWDSYGYTF

D gene: -
J gene: TRBJ1-4
clone size: -
V gene: TRBV9
CDR3 DNA: TGTGCCAGCAGTACGTTTGACGGACTTAATGAAAAACTGTTTTTT
CDR3 protein: CASSTFDGLNEKLFF

D gene: -
J gene: TRBJ1-1
clone size: -
V gene: TRBV5-4
CDR3 DNA: TGTGCCAGCAGCTTGGACGCTTCTGAAGCTTTCTTT
CDR3 protein: CASSLDASEAFF

D gene: -
J gene: TRBJ1-5
clone size: many
V gene: TRBV20-1
CDR3 DNA: TGCAGTGCTATCGACCCTTGGCAGTCAGGGCAGCCCCAGCATTTT
CDR3 protein: CSAIDPWQSGQPQHF

D gene: TRBD1
J gene: TRBJ1-2
clone size: -
V gene: TRBV20-1
CDR3 DNA: TGCAGTGCTGCCCCGGAGGGGGCGCTTAGCTATGGCTACACCTTC
CDR3 protein: CSAAPEGALSYGYTF

D gene: -
J gene: TRBJ1-5
clone size: -
V gene: TRBV28
CDR3 DNA: TGTGCCAGCACCAAGGGGCTGAGCAATCAGCCCCAGCATTTT
CDR3 protein: CASTKGLSNQPQHF

D gene: TRBD1
J gene: TRBJ1-2
clone size: few
V gene: TRBV29-1
CDR3 DNA: TGCAGCGTTGCGACAGGGGCTAACTATGGCTACACCTTC
CDR3 protein: CSVATGANYGYTF

D gene: -
J gene: TRBJ2-6
clone size: -
V gene: TRBV20-1
CDR3 DNA: TGCAGTGCTACGGACGGGTACTCTGGGGCCAACGTCCTGACTTTC
CDR3 protein: CSATDGYSGANVLTF

D gene: TRBD2
J gene: TRBJ2-7
clone size: -
V gene: TRBV7-2
CDR3 DNA: TGTGCCAGCAGCTGGGCGGGGGATTCCTACGAGCAGTACTTC
CDR3 protein: CASSWAGDSYEQYF

D gene: -
J gene: TRBJ1-1
clone size: once
V gene: TRBV7-6
CDR3 DNA: TGTGCCGTCGCTCGGGAAACGAACACTGAAGCTTTCTTT
CDR3 protein: CAVARETNTEAFF

D gene: -
J gene: TRBJ1-2
clone size: -
V gene: TRBV28
CDR3 DNA: TGTGCCAGCAGTTTAGTACGGCTTAGCGATGGCTACACCTTC
CDR3 protein: CASSLVRLSDGYTF

D gene: -
J gene: TRBJ2-4
clone size: few
V gene: TRBV7-9
CDR3 DNA: TGTGCCAGCAGCTTTATGAACATTCAGTACTTC
CDR3 protein: CASSFMNIQYF

D gene: -
J gene: TRBJ1-3
clone size: -
V gene: TRBV18
CDR3 DNA: TGTGCCAGCTCACCACCGGAGGAGTTCGGAAACACCATATATTTT
CDR3 protein: CASSPPEEFGNTIYF

D gene: -
J gene: TRBJ1-5
clone size: many
V gene: TRBV6-2/TRBV6-3
CDR3 DNA: TGTGCCAGCACCGTTGCAGGGTTTTTGATGGGCAATCAGCCCCAGCATTTT
CDR3 protein: CASTVAGFLMGNQPQHF

D gene: -
J gene: TRBJ2-3
clone size: -
V gene: TRBV29-1
CDR3 DNA: TGCAGCTTTGTTGGGGTCGGCCCCACAGATACGCAGTATTTT
CDR3 protein: CSFVGVGPTDTQYF

D gene: -
J gene: TRBJ2-7
clone size: few
V gene: TRBV19
CDR3 DNA: TGTGCCAGTAGTATTTATCTTCAATACGAGCAGTACTTC
CDR3 protein: CASSIYLQYEQYF

D gene: TRBD1
J gene: TRBJ2-1
clone size: few
V gene: TRBV7-9
CDR3 DNA: TGTGCCAGCAGCTTAAGCACAGGGGCTGTGCATGAGCAGTTCTTC
CDR3 protein: CASSLSTGAVHEQFF

D gene: TRBD1
J gene: TRBJ1-6
clone size: -
V gene: TRBV19
CDR3 DNA: TGTGCCAGCCGGACAGGGGCCAACTCACCCCTCCACTTT
CDR3 protein: CASRTGANSPLHF

D gene: TRBD2
J gene: TRBJ2-2
clone size: many
V gene: TRBV10-3
CDR3 DNA: TGTGCCATCAGCCCTCGAGAGCGGGGAAACACCGGGGAGCTGTTTTTT
CDR3 protein: CAISPRERGNTGELFF

D gene: -
J gene: TRBJ2-7
clone size: -
V gene: TRBV29-1
CDR3 DNA: TGCAGCGTAATGCCCGGAGACAGAGCCTACGAGCAGTACTTC
CDR3 protein: CSVMPGDRAYEQYF

D gene: -
J gene: TRBJ1-6
clone size: few
V gene: TRBV6-6
CDR3 DNA: TGTGCCAGCAGTTTAGGTCAGGGAGAAAGATCACCCCTCCACTTT
CDR3 protein: CASSLGQGERSPLHF

D gene: -
J gene: TRBJ2-5
clone size: many
V gene: TRBV6-1
CDR3 DNA: TGTGCCAGCAGTACCCCGTGGGTAGGACAAGAGACCCAGTACTTC
CDR3 protein: CASSTPWVGQETQYF

D gene: TRBD1
J gene: TRBJ2-1
clone size: -
V gene: TRBV7-2
CDR3 DNA: TGTGCCAGCAGCTTCAGGACAGGGAGTTTTAATGGGCAGTTCTTC
CDR3 protein: CASSFRTGSFNGQFF

D gene: -
J gene: TRBJ2-1
clone size: -
V gene: TRBV5-1
CDR3 DNA: TGCGCCAGCGGCCGACGGGGTGCGTACAATGAGCAGTTCTTC
CDR3 protein: CASGRRGAYNEQFF

D gene: TRBD2
J gene: TRBJ2-3
clone size: -
V gene: TRBV5-6
CDR3 DNA: TGTGCCAGCAGCTTGGGGACTAGCGGGGGGAGCACAGATACGCAGTATTTT
CDR3 protein: CASSLGTSGGSTDTQYF

D gene: -
J gene: TRBJ2-7
clone size: -
V gene: TRBV20-1
CDR3 DNA: TGCAGTGCTAGAGACTCGGAGCAGGTACACTCCTACGAGCAGTACTTC
CDR3 protein: CSARDSEQVHSYEQYF

D gene: TRBD1
J gene: TRBJ1-4
clone size: few
V gene: TRBV7-8
CDR3 DNA: TGTGCCAGCAGCCGTTACAGGGGAACTAATGAAAAACTGTTTTTT
CDR3 protein: CASSRYRGTNEKLFF

D gene: TRBD1
J gene: TRBJ2-3
clone size: -
V gene: TRBV19
CDR3 DNA: TGTGCCAGTAGTCTGGGACAGGGGAAGAGACCAGATACGCAGTATTTT
CDR3 protein: CASSLGQGKRPDTQYF

D gene: -
J gene: TRBJ1-4
clone size: few
V gene: TRBV28
CDR3 DNA: TGTGCCAGCAGTTTCCCCGGACGGGGGCCTGAAAAACTGTTTTTT
CDR3 protein: CASSFPGRGPEKLFF

D gene: -
J gene: TRBJ2-1
clone size: many
V gene: TRBV7-9
CDR3 DNA: TGTGCCAGCAGCGAACCCAGGGGCTACAATGAGCAGTTCTTC
CDR3 protein: CASSEPRGYNEQFF

D gene: -
J gene: TRBJ1-3
clone size: many
V gene: TRBV12-3/TRBV12-4
CDR3 DNA: TGTGCCAGCACCGTAGCTGGAAACACCATATATTTT
CDR3 protein: CASTVAGNTIYF

D gene: TRBD1
J gene: TRBJ1-3
clone size: -
V gene: TRBV7-1
CDR3 DNA: TGTGCCAGCAGGACAGGGGGCCAGGGAAACACCATATATTTT
CDR3 protein: CASRTGGQGNTIYF